This T cell receptor beta chain derives from a study of T cells in Graves' hyperthyroidism and ophthalmopathy. RNA transcripts provided the source from which TCR beta CDR3 regions were amplified. The TCR CDR3 first-round RT-PCR relied on the HTBI primer set. One entry per CDR3 protein results from TCRdb running MiXCR on the multiplex PCR reads. The sample records 34,000 or so distinct CDR3 sequences, approximately 52% being singletons. Trimming pared 0 bases from V and 0 bases from J, leaving 9 bases between. Germline-derived CDR1 and CDR2 are MNHEY and SVGAGI. The CDR3 is 16 residues long. The sample consisted of blood. V gene TRBV6-5 combines with J gene TRBJ2-1, with D uncertain. The clonotype was recovered from a woman between 40 and 55 years old with Graves' ophthalmopathy. CDR3 protein: CASSYSRSLSYNEQFF. CDR3 nucleotide sequence: TGTGCCAGCAGTTACTCAAGGTCCCTCTCCTACAATGAGCAGTTCTTC.